The sequence of this TCR beta chain was determined in a study of blood T cell repertoires in COVID-19. Overall study: The United States, Italy and Spain provided the acute and convalescent COVID-19 samples.

Per the original data handling: Amplification with reference gene primers provided the estimates of nucleated cell counts. TCRdb's copy holds only in-frame clones and misses some; the assay was immunoSEQ multiplex PCR. V, J and clone size reflect that table, while D and trimming were determined from the DNA. In the table there are 60,000 to 85,000 clones, around 87% of which are singletons. The CDR3 sequence is 11 residues long. Looked up from germline, CDR1 is DFQATT and CDR2 is SNEGSKA (reference sequence). Sequenced: peripheral blood. The chain combines TRBV20-1 with TRBJ1-3; no firm D call. This receptor was obtained from an elderly woman with active or convalescent COVID-19. The CDR3 loop is CSGWSGNTIYF. CDR3 in DNA: TGCAGCGGGTGGTCTGGAAACACCATATATTTT.